Listed here are 3 T cell receptor beta chains from one sample, sequenced in a study of identical twins. TCRdb analysed the 5' RACE reads with MiXCR anew, one entry per CDR3 protein. The profile shows 210,000 or so distinct CDR3 sequences, about 7.5% of them singletons. These data were also reused for a study on yellow fever vaccine responses in identical twins.

Sequenced material: memory (CD45RO+) T cells sorted from blood. These receptors originate from a woman between 18 and 29 years old in good health.

There are many counts of this clonotype. The rearrangement uses TRBV6-1 and TRBJ2-2, with D possibly called TRBD1 or TRBD2 (5 bases each). V lost 6 bases and J lost 9, with 17 bases in between. The CDR3 loop spans 14 amino acids. Germline CDR1 and CDR2: MNHNS and SASEGT. CDR3 coding DNA: TGTGCCAGCAGGGTTGGGACCGACCACCGGGAGCTGTTTTTT. Its translation: CASRVGTDHRELFF.

The table lists this clonotype with many counts. V gene TRBV28 combines with J gene TRBJ2-7; TRBD1 aligns across 9 bases. The germline gives CDR1 MDHEN, CDR2 SYDVKM. CDR3 length: 14 amino acids. The V and J ends lost 5 bases and 9 bases, in that order; junction bases with no gene match: 11. CDR3 amino acids: CASSPSGTGFWQYF. The CDR3, as DNA: TGTGCCAGCAGTCCGTCCGGGACAGGGTTTTGGCAGTACTTC.

This clonotype was picked up many times. The genes are TRBV6-2 or TRBV6-3 and TRBJ2-1; 8 bases line up with TRBD1. The germline V gene encodes CDR1 MNHEY and CDR2 SVGEGT. V gave up 5 bases and J gave up 3 bases; unmatched junction bases: 3. The CDR3 length is 14 residues. Here the CDR3 reads CASSLTGDYNEQFF. The CDR3 DNA reads TGTGCCAGCAGTCTGACAGGGGACTACAATGAGCAGTTCTTC.